This T cell receptor beta chain was identified during a study of cytomegalovirus exposure and HLA in healthy donors. This CDR3 has 11 residues. Trimming stripped 1 base from V and 11 bases from J, with 11 bases between. Germline CDR1 is GTSNPN and CDR2 is SVGIG (reference sequence). Study results and limitations: First-cohort TCR clusters were later found to tend to co-occur in the 120 validation repertoires. Rarity held for most TCR sequences, but there were some public TCRs that occurred in many donors.

As to this clone: As yet, its antigen is unknown.

Method: immunoSEQ multiplex PCR; TCRdb's copy keeps in-frame clones and lacks some. The sample includes a few hundred thousand clones, roughly 85% of them seen just once. The rearrangement uses TRBV30 and TRBJ1-1, with D unresolved. The source of this sequence is a woman aged 18-35 years in good health and CMV-seronegative. Input material: PBMCs. The CDR3 DNA reads TGTGCCTGGAGTGCCCCTCTCCAGGCTTTCTTT. Protein: CAWSAPLQAFF.